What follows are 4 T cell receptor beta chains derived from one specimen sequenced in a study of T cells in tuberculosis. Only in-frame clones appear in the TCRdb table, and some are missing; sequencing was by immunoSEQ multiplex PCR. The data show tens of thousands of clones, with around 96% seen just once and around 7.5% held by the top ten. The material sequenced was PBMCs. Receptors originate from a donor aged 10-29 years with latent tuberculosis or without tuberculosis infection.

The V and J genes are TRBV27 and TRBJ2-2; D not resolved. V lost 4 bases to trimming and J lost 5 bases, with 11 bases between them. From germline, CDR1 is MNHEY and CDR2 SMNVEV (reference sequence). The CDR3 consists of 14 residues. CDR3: CASSSLLGTGELFF. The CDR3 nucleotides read TGTGCCAGCAGTTCCCTCCTAGGAACCGGGGAGCTGTTTTTT.

The CDR3 nucleotides are TGTGCCTGGAGTGTAGTTTGGTCTAGGACAGGGGATGGCTACACCTTC. Translation gives CAWSVVWSRTGDGYTF. The chain has TRBV30 and TRBJ1-2; 9 bases line up with TRBD1. Germline V lookup: CDR1 GTSNPN, CDR2 SVGIG (reference sequence). The ends lost 0 bases at V and 6 bases at J; junction bases unmatched: 11. This CDR3 comprises 16 residues. Full variable domain (missing parts from reference TRBV30 and TRBJ1-2): SQTIHQWPATLVQPVGSPLSLECTVEGTSNPNLYWYRQAAGRGLQLLFYSVGIGQISSEVPQNLSASRPQDRQFILSSKKLLLSDSGFYLCAWSVVWSRTGDGYTFGSGTRLTVV.

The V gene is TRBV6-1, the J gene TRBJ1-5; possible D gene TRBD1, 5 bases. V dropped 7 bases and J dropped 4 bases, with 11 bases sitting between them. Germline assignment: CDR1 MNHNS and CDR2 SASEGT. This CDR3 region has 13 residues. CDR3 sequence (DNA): TGTGCCAGCATGGCAGGGAGGAATCAGCCCCAGCATTTT. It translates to CASMAGRNQPQHF.

CDR3: CASSLRGQETQYF. The CDR3 nucleotides are TGTGCCAGCAGCTTAAGGGGGCAAGAGACCCAGTACTTC. The gene calls are TRBV11-3 and TRBJ2-5, with a possible D match to TRBD1 (6 bases). V was pared by 2 bases and J by 2 bases, with 6 bases between. Germline CDR1 reads SGHNT; CDR2 reads YENEEA. The CDR3 is made up of 13 amino acids.